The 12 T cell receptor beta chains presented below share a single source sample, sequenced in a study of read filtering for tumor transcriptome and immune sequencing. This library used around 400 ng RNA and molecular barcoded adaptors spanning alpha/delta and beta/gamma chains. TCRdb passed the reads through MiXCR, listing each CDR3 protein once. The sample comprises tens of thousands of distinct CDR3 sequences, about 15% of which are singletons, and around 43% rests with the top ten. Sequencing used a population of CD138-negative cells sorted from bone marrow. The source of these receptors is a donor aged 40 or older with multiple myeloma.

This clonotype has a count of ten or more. The CDR3: CSVEDVRGPGANVLTF. CDR3 DNA: TGCAGCGTTGAAGATGTTCGGGGGCCTGGGGCCAACGTCCTGACTTTC. J is TRBJ2-6 and V is TRBV29-1; D assignment may be TRBD1 or TRBD2 (6 bases each). The germline V and J ends were trimmed by 0 bases and 2 bases, with 11 bases remaining between them. The CDR3 runs 16 residues. Germline V gives CDR1 SQVTM, CDR2 ANQGSEA.

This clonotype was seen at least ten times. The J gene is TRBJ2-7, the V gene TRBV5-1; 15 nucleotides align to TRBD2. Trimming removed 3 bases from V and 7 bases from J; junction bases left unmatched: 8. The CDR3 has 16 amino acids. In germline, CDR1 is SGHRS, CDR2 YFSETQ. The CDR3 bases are TGCGCCAGCAGCTCCGAGGGGACTAGCGGGAGGAGTGAGCAGTACTTC. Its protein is CASSSEGTSGRSEQYF.

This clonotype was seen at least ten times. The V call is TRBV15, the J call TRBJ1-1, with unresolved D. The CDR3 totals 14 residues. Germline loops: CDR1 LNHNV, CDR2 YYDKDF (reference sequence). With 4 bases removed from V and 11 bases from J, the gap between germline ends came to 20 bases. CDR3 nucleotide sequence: TGTGCCACCAGCAAAGATACCCAGGCAATCGACGCTTTCTTT. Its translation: CATSKDTQAIDAFF.

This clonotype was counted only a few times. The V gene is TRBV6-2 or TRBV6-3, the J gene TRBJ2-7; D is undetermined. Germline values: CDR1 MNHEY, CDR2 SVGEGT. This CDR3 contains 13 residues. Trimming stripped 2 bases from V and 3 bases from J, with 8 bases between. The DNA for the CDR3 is TGTGCCAGCAGTTACACCGGCTACTACGAGCAGTACTTC. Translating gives CASSYTGYYEQYF.

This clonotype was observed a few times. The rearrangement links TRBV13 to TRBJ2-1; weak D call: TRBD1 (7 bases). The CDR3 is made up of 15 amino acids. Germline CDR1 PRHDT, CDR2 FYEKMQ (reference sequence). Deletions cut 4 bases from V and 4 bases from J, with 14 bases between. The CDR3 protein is CASSSSQGTYNEQFF. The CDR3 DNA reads TGTGCCAGCAGCTCCTCACAGGGGACTTACAATGAGCAGTTCTTC.

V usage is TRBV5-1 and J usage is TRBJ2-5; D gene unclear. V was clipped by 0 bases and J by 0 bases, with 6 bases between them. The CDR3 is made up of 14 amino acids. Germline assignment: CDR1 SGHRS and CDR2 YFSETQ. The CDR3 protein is CASSLVGNQETQYF. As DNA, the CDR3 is TGCGCCAGCAGCTTGGTTGGAAACCAAGAGACCCAGTACTTC.

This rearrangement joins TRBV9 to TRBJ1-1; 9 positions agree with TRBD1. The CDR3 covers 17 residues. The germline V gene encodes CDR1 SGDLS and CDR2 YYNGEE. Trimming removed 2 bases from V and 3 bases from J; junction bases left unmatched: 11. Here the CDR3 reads CASSVRDRVSKDTEAFF. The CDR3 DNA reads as TGTGCCAGCAGCGTCCGGGACAGGGTATCGAAGGACACTGAAGCTTTCTTT.

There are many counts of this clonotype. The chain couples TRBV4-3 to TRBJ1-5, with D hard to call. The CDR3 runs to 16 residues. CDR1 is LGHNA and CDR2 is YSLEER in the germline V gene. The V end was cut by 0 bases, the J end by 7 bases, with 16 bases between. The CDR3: CASSQDLSGAGQPQHF. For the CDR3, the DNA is TGCGCCAGCAGCCAAGATTTGTCAGGTGCCGGGCAGCCCCAGCATTTT.

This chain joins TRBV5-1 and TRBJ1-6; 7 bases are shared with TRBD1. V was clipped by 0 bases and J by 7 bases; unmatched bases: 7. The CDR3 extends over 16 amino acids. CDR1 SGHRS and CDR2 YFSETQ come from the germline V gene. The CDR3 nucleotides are TGCGCCAGCAGCTTGGCGACAGGGAGCAGCAATTCACCCCTCCACTTT. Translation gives CASSLATGSSNSPLHF. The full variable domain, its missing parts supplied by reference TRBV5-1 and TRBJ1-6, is KAGVTQTPRYLIKTRGQQVTLSCSPISGHRSVSWYQQTPGQGLQFLFEYFSETQRNKGNFPGRFSGRQFSNSRSEMNVSTLELGDSALYLCASSLATGSSNSPLHFGNGTRLTVT.

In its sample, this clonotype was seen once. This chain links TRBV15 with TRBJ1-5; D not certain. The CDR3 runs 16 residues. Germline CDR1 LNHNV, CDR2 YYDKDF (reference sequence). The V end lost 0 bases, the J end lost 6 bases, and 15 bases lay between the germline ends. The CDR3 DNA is TGTGCCACCAGCAGAGATCTGCAACGTATTAGTCAGCCCCAGCATTTT. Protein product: CATSRDLQRISQPQHF.

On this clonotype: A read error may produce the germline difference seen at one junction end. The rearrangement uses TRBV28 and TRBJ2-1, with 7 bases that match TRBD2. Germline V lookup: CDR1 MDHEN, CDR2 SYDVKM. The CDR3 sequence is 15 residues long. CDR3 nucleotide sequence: TGTGCCAGCACCATAGCGGGTCCCTCCTACAATGAGCAGCTCTTC. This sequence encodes CASTIAGPSYNEQLF.

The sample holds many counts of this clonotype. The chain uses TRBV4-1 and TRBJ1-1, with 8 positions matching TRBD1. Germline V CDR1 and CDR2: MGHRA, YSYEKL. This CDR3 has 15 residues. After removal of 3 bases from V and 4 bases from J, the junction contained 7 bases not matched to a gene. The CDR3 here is CASSHRDRGSTEAFF. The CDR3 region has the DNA TGCGCCAGCAGCCACCGAGACAGGGGTTCCACTGAAGCTTTCTTT.